One and the same sample provided the 30 T cell receptor beta chains below, sequenced in a study of T-cell memory formation after mild COVID-19. TCRdb passed the 5' RACE reads through MiXCR, listing each CDR3 protein once. Here the sample spans approximately 44,000 distinct CDR3 sequences, 7.3% being singletons. Sample: PBMCs or a T cell subset sorted from them (not recorded which). The source of these receptors is a man aged 18-30 years who had mild COVID-19 (a few samples of this study predate the infection). Cell type and time point are not known.

This chain connects TRBV7-9 to TRBJ1-4; D perhaps matches TRBD1 (6 bases). V was shortened by 4 bases and J by 6 bases, with 12 bases between the two germline ends. CDR1 and CDR2 (germline): SEHNR, FQNEAQ (reference sequence). This CDR3 has 14 residues. The CDR3 bases are TGTGCCAGCAGCTCACAGGGAGGGGATGAAAAACTGTTTTTT. Translating gives CASSSQGGDEKLFF.

V gene TRBV14 combines with J gene TRBJ1-2, with D perhaps TRBD1 (5 bases). V was shortened by 4 bases and J by 6 bases, with 12 bases between the two germline ends. The CDR3 extends over 13 amino acids. The germline CDR1 and CDR2 sequences are SGHDN and FVKESK. The CDR3 sequence is CASSPRQGDGYTF. The CDR3 nucleotides read TGTGCCAGCAGCCCGCGCCAAGGGGATGGCTACACCTTC.

V usage is TRBV6-1 and J usage is TRBJ1-5, with D perhaps matching TRBD1 (5 bases). This CDR3 has 15 residues. The V gene's germline CDR1 is MNHNS and CDR2 SASEGT. V was shortened by 4 bases and J by 0 bases, with 10 bases between the two germline ends. CDR3 in DNA: TGTGCCAGCAGTGGCCAGGGATATAGCAATCAGCCCCAGCATTTT. It yields the protein CASSGQGYSNQPQHF.

V usage is TRBV7-9 and J usage is TRBJ2-5; a weak D match, TRBD2 (6 bases). The CDR3 sequence is 16 residues long. The germline V gene has CDR1 SEHNR and CDR2 FQNEAQ (reference sequence). Trimming left V 5 bases short and J 0 bases short, with 16 bases between. The CDR3 region is CASSPSGSSYQETQYF. The CDR3 DNA reads as TGTGCCAGCAGCCCCTCCGGGAGCTCGTACCAAGAGACCCAGTACTTC.

This clonotype appeared many times. This chain uses TRBV7-6 with TRBJ2-5; D is unclear. From germline, CDR1 is SGHVS and CDR2 FNYEAQ. The V end lost 5 bases, the J end lost 3 bases, and 4 bases lay between the germline ends. The CDR3 has 11 amino acids. Written as DNA, the CDR3 is TGTGCCAGCAGCCCAAAAGAGACCCAGTACTTC. As protein: CASSPKETQYF. Full variable domain (outside the CDR3, taken from reference TRBV7-6 and TRBJ2-5): GAGVSQSPRYKVTKRGQDVALRCDPISGHVSLYWYRQALGQGPEFLTYFNYEAQQDKSGLPNDRFSAERPEGSISTLTIQRTEQRDSAMYRCASSPKETQYFGPGTRLLVL.

The genes are TRBV7-9 and TRBJ2-6, with D possibly TRBD1 on 6 matching bases. From germline, CDR1 is SEHNR and CDR2 FQNEAQ (reference sequence). V was shortened by 6 bases and J by 2 bases, with 11 bases between the two germline ends. There are 15 residues in the CDR3. The CDR3 sequence is CASSDNRAGANVLTF. CDR3 coding DNA: TGTGCCAGCAGTGATAACAGGGCTGGGGCCAACGTCCTGACTTTC.

The sample holds many counts of this clonotype. The J gene is TRBJ1-5, the V gene TRBV5-5; D gene unclear. The CDR3 consists of 13 residues. Germline loops: CDR1 SGHKS, CDR2 YYEKEE (reference sequence). The V and J ends lost 3 bases and 12 bases respectively, with 16 bases between them. The CDR3 loop is CASSWASGSVQHF. CDR3 nucleotide sequence: TGTGCCAGCAGCTGGGCGTCTGGGTCGGTCCAGCATTTT.

This chain uses TRBV12-3 or TRBV12-4 with TRBJ2-3; D gene unclear. This CDR3 is 14 amino acids long. The V end was cut by 10 bases, the J end by 0 bases, with 14 bases between. The CDR3 sequence is CATRATGSTDTQYF. The CDR3 DNA follows: TGTGCCACCCGGGCTACGGGCAGCACAGATACGCAGTATTTT.

This clonotype was counted many times. The V gene is TRBV12-3 or TRBV12-4, the J gene TRBJ2-7; 7 bases match TRBD2. V was pared by 3 bases and J by 7 bases, with 6 bases of the junction left unmatched. The CDR3 loop spans 13 amino acids. This chain's CDR3 is CASSFVPGGEQYF. The CDR3 DNA sequence: TGTGCCAGCAGTTTTGTCCCCGGGGGGGAGCAGTACTTC.

This chain connects TRBV14 to TRBJ2-1, with TRBD1 matching over 7 bases. The ends lost 3 bases at V and 9 bases at J; junction bases unmatched: 8. Germline CDR1 is SGHDN and CDR2 is FVKESK. This CDR3 comprises 14 residues. The CDR3 region is CASSQYRGISEQFF. CDR3 DNA sequence: TGTGCCAGCAGCCAGTACAGGGGTATCTCTGAGCAGTTCTTC.

The chain carries TRBV5-1 and TRBJ2-7; TRBD1 might be the D (5 bases). The CDR3 has 14 amino acids. Trimming removed 5 bases from V and 3 bases from J, with 15 bases in between. Germline loops: CDR1 SGHRS, CDR2 YFSETQ. Written as DNA, the CDR3 is TGCGCCAGCAGTCCCAGGGTCATAGGCTACGAGCAGTACTTC. It translates to CASSPRVIGYEQYF.

The rearrangement joins TRBV11-2 to TRBJ1-6; a weak D match, TRBD1 (5 bases). Germline V lookup: CDR1 SGHAT, CDR2 FQNNGV. The CDR3 runs 15 residues. With 4 bases removed from V and 6 bases from J, the gap between germline ends came to 13 bases. The CDR3 spells CASSYLGDPNSPLHF. The CDR3 nucleotides are TGTGCCAGCAGCTATCTCGGGGACCCTAATTCACCCCTCCACTTT.

The chain employs TRBV4-3 and TRBJ2-2, with 9 bases fitting TRBD1. This CDR3 is built from 19 residues. Trimming at V came to 3 bases and at J to 3 bases, leaving 14 bases not matched to a gene. CDR1 LGHNA and CDR2 YSLEER come from the germline V gene. The CDR3 loop reads CASSQASPGQGMDTGELFF. The CDR3 DNA reads TGCGCCAGCAGCCAGGCTAGCCCGGGACAGGGAATGGACACCGGGGAGCTGTTTTTT.

Details on this clonotype: Since a much larger clone is just one base distant, this may be a read error. A read error is likely, as this CDR3 ends without the conserved phenylalanine or tryptophan. The chain uses TRBV15 and TRBJ1-6, with TRBD1 matching 8 bases. J lost 14 bases, V lost 0 bases, and 6 bases had no gene match. This CDR3 comprises 14 residues. From germline, CDR1 is LNHNV and CDR2 YYDKDF (reference sequence). CDR3 amino acids: CATSRDRDRISLHC. The CDR3, as DNA: TGTGCCACCAGCAGAGATAGGGACAGGATCTCCCTCCACTGT.

This clonotype was seen repeatedly, ten times or more. The V call is TRBV7-2, the J call TRBJ2-6; 7 bases line up with TRBD2. This CDR3 is built from 16 residues. Germline values: CDR1 SGHTA, CDR2 FQGNSA. V lost 4 bases, J lost 4 bases, and 7 bases stayed unmatched. The DNA for the CDR3 is TGTGCCAGCAGCTCTAGCGGCGTATCCGGGGCCAACGTCCTGACTTTC. This translates into CASSSSGVSGANVLTF. The whole variable domain, remainder taken from reference TRBV7-2 and TRBJ2-6, is GAGVSQSPSNKVTEKGKDVELRCDPISGHTALYWYRQSLGQGLEFLIYFQGNSAPDKSGLPSDRFSAERTGGSVSTLTIQRTQQEDSAVYLCASSSSGVSGANVLTFGAGSRLTVL.

Only a few counts were recorded for this clonotype. The chain recombines TRBV29-1 with TRBJ2-2; 7 nucleotides match TRBD2. V shed 6 bases, J shed 6 bases, and the junction held 4 bases outside the gene matches. This CDR3 is 12 amino acids long. Germline loops: CDR1 SQVTM, CDR2 ANQGSEA. The CDR3 spells CSVEGLPGELFF. DNA of the CDR3: TGCAGCGTGGAGGGACTACCCGGGGAGCTGTTTTTT.

By share of the sample, this clonotype is medium-sized (0.01 to 0.1%). The chain joins TRBV28 to TRBJ2-7; D not resolved. CDR1 and CDR2 from the germline V gene are MDHEN and SYDVKM. Trimming stripped 4 bases from V and 3 bases from J, with 4 bases between. This CDR3 is built from 11 residues. CDR3 nucleotide sequence: TGTGCCAGCAGTTCTCTCTACGAGCAGTACGTC. It codes for CASSSLYEQYV.

The sample holds a few counts of this clonotype. This rearrangement joins TRBV7-3 to TRBJ2-1, with a weak D call TRBD1 (6 bases). Germline values: CDR1 SGHTA, CDR2 FQGTGA. V dropped 5 bases and J dropped 7 bases, with 12 bases sitting between them. This CDR3 comprises 13 residues. The CDR3 here is CASSATGLNEQFF. The CDR3 nucleotides are TGTGCCAGCAGCGCCACAGGGTTAAATGAGCAGTTCTTC.

The V and J genes are TRBV12-3 or TRBV12-4 and TRBJ1-5; D possibly corresponds to TRBD1 (6 bases). The CDR3 spans 14 residues. V dropped 5 bases and J dropped 4 bases, with 12 bases sitting between them. This CDR3 is CASSPLDRNQPQHF. CDR3 nucleotide sequence: TGTGCCAGCAGTCCCCTTGACAGGAATCAGCCCCAGCATTTT.

This clonotype came up many times. J is TRBJ2-3 and V is TRBV29-1, with TRBD2 identical over 13 bases. V dropped 6 bases and J dropped 1; count of bases not matched to a gene: 7. This CDR3 contains 16 residues. Germline V gene lookup returns CDR1 SQVTM and CDR2 ANQGSEA. CDR3 sequence reads: CSVGTSGVPGTDTQYF. Here the CDR3 DNA reads TGCAGCGTGGGGACTAGCGGGGTCCCCGGCACAGATACGCAGTATTTT.

The genes are TRBV5-4 and TRBJ2-3; the D is unclear. The V gene's germline CDR1 is SGHNT and CDR2 YYREEE (reference sequence). Trimming removed 1 base at V and 2 bases at J, with 11 bases between. The CDR3 is 15 residues long. The CDR3 here is CASSLSPGSTDTQYF. CDR3 sequence (DNA): TGTGCCAGCAGCTTGAGTCCCGGTTCCACAGATACGCAGTATTTT.

V gene TRBV6-5 combines with J gene TRBJ2-2; D tentatively reads TRBD1 or TRBD2 (5 bases each). This CDR3 has 14 residues. The V end lost 8 bases, the J end lost 2 bases, and 12 bases lay between the germline ends. CDR1 and CDR2 (germline): MNHEY, SVGAGI. The CDR3 protein is CASVGGRNTGELFF. DNA for the CDR3: TGTGCCAGCGTTGGGGGTCGCAACACCGGGGAGCTGTTTTTT.

V is TRBV29-1 and J is TRBJ2-7; 7 nucleotides align to TRBD1. The germline V gene has CDR1 SQVTM and CDR2 ANQGSEA. The CDR3 has 13 amino acids. Unmatched junction bases numbered 11, after V lost 6 bases and J lost 6 bases. The CDR3 bases are TGCAGCGTCTTTGAGGGGGCGGTGTCCGAGCAGTACTTC. The encoded protein is CSVFEGAVSEQYF.

This clonotype appeared a few times. This rearrangement joins TRBV9 to TRBJ2-3, with 9 bases aligning to TRBD1. V was pared by 3 bases and J by 6 bases, with 5 bases of the junction left unmatched. There are 14 residues in the CDR3. In germline, CDR1 is SGDLS, CDR2 YYNGEE. The CDR3 nucleotides read TGTGCCAGCAGCGAACAGGGGGCCAGGGATACGCAGTATTTT. Protein: CASSEQGARDTQYF.

This clonotype was detected a few times. The rearrangement links TRBV15 to TRBJ2-5; no definite D call. V was shortened by 3 bases and J by 2 bases, with 19 bases between the two germline ends. This CDR3 is built from 17 residues. The germline V gene has CDR1 LNHNV and CDR2 YYDKDF (reference sequence). Written as DNA, the CDR3 is TGTGCCACCAGCAGGCCCCCTACCTCTCGGTCGCAAGAGACCCAGTACTTC. Translation: CATSRPPTSRSQETQYF.

This clonotype was detected a few times. V usage is TRBV7-9 and J usage is TRBJ2-2; TRBD2 might be the D (5 bases). The CDR3 length is 14 residues. V was cut by 5 bases and J by 5 bases, with 12 bases left in between. Germline V gene sequence: CDR1 SEHNR, CDR2 FQNEAQ (reference sequence). CDR3 coding DNA: TGTGCCAGCAGCCCTCTTACGGGGACCGGGGAGCTGTTTTTT. Translated: CASSPLTGTGELFF. Full variable domain (remainder filled in from reference TRBV7-9 and TRBJ2-2): DTGVSQNPRHKITKRGQNVTFRCDPISEHNRLYWYRQTLGQGPEFLTYFQNEAQLEKSRLLSDRFSAERPKGSFSTLEIQRTEQGDSAMYLCASSPLTGTGELFFGEGSRLTVL.

This rearrangement joins TRBV7-9 to TRBJ2-5; 10 bases map to TRBD2. Trimming took 5 bases from V and 4 from J; bases not matched to a gene: 7. The CDR3 loop spans 15 amino acids. Germline V gene data show CDR1 as SEHNR and CDR2 as FQNEAQ (reference sequence). The CDR3 DNA is TGTGCCAGCAGCCCCGGACTAGCGGCATTAGAGACCCAGTACTTC. This translates into CASSPGLAALETQYF.

This clonotype was counted a few times. This chain joins TRBV7-6 and TRBJ2-7, with D possibly matching TRBD2 (6 bases). Trimming removed 5 bases at V and 0 bases at J, with 14 bases between. This CDR3 has 15 amino acids. Germline CDR1 and CDR2: SGHVS and FNYEAQ. The CDR3 DNA reads as TGTGCCAGCAGCCCCCTGGAGGGGAGCTCCTACGAGCAGTACTTC. Translating it yields CASSPLEGSSYEQYF.

The V gene is TRBV10-1, the J gene TRBJ2-7, with a weak D call TRBD2 (6 bases). Between the trimmed V and J ends, which lost 5 bases and 2 bases, there was a span of 13 bases. The CDR3 covers 14 residues. In germline, CDR1 is WNHNN, CDR2 SYGVQD (reference sequence). CDR3 loop: CASSYGGPPYEQYF. The CDR3 nucleotides are TGCGCCAGCAGTTACGGGGGTCCCCCCTACGAGCAGTACTTC.

This clonotype appeared a few times. The V gene is TRBV7-2, the J gene TRBJ2-5; no reliable D call. CDR1 is SGHTA, CDR2 FQGNSA, per germline. V was pared by 2 bases and J by 4 bases, with 8 bases between. This CDR3 contains 13 residues. DNA of the CDR3: TGTGCCAGCAGCTTACTTAACGGAGAGACCCAGTACTTC. Its translation: CASSLLNGETQYF. The complete variable domain, with remaining parts taken from reference TRBV7-2 and TRBJ2-5, reads GAGVSQSPSNKVTEKGKDVELRCDPISGHTALYWYRQSLGQGLEFLIYFQGNSAPDKSGLPSDRFSAERTGGSVSTLTIQRTQQEDSAVYLCASSLLNGETQYFGPGTRLLVL.